Listed below are T cell receptor beta chains from one sample, sequenced in a study of T-cell memory formation after mild COVID-19. TCRdb fed the 5' RACE reads into MiXCR, producing one record per CDR3 protein. The sample includes 75,000 to 95,000 distinct CDR3 sequences, about 16% seen only once; the top ten take approximately 39%. What was sequenced was PBMCs or a T cell subset sorted from them (not recorded which). All receptors derive from a man younger than 35 who had mild COVID-19 (a few samples of this study predate the infection). Cell type and time point are not known. Both conserved end residues are part of each CDR3. The D gene is left open where the match is weak. Only some rows state a clone size, as once, few, many or a class for expanded clones.

size	D	J	V	DNA	CDR3
few	-	TRBJ1-5	TRBV4-3	TGCGCCAGCAGCCAAGAGGGTCCGCGGCAGGGTATGCATCAGCCCCAGCATTTT	CASSQEGPRQGMHQPQHF
few	TRBD1	TRBJ2-5	TRBV9	TGTGCCAGCAGCGTATGGGGGACAGGAGAGACCCAGTACTTC	CASSVWGTGETQYF
few	-	TRBJ1-6	TRBV18	TGTGCCAGCTCACCCGGTTTATCACCCCTCCACTTT	CASSPGLSPLHF
few	-	TRBJ1-2	TRBV27	TGTGCCAGCAGTCCGAGAGGGGGGGCTCGAGGCTACACCTTC	CASSPRGGARGYTF
few	-	TRBJ2-2	TRBV29-1	TGCAGCGGGTTGGGCGGGGAGCTGTTTTTT	CSGLGGELFF
-	-	TRBJ2-5	TRBV19	TGTGCCAGTAGTCCGCCCAAACACAGGGATACACAAGAGACCCAGTACTTC	CASSPPKHRDTQETQYF
once	TRBD1	TRBJ2-5	TRBV6-5	TGTGCCAGCAGTCCAGCGACAGGGGGAGAGACCCAGTACTTC	CASSPATGGETQYF
few	-	TRBJ2-7	TRBV7-2	TGTGCCAGCAGCTCGGGACGCCTCGAGCAGTACTTC	CASSSGRLEQYF
many	-	TRBJ2-7	TRBV4-2	TGTGCCAGCAGCCAAGATTCTGGGACAATCGGCTTC	CASSQDSGTIGF
-	TRBD1	TRBJ1-3	TRBV6-6	TGTGCCTCCCGGGACAGCCTCCAAACCTCTGGAAACACCATATATTTT	CASRDSLQTSGNTIYF
few	-	TRBJ1-6	TRBV6-5	TGTGCCAGCAGTCCCGTGGACTGGAATTCACCCCTCCACTTT	CASSPVDWNSPLHF
-	-	TRBJ2-1	TRBV9	TGTGCCAGCAGCGTAGGAGACGCTTACAATGAGCAGTTCTTC	CASSVGDAYNEQFF
few	-	TRBJ2-7	TRBV6-5	TGTGCCAGCAGTTATTTTGGCTCGGGTATTTTCGGGTACGAGCAGTACTTC	CASSYFGSGIFGYEQYF
many	TRBD2	TRBJ2-1	TRBV7-6	TGTGCCAGCAGCCCCGGAGTAGCGGGGGGGCGAGGCTACAATGAGCAGTTCTTC	CASSPGVAGGRGYNEQFF
few	-	TRBJ2-7	TRBV5-1	TGCGCCAGCAGTCCTTCGGGGGCTTCTGCCTACGAGCAGTACTTC	CASSPSGASAYEQYF
-	-	TRBJ1-5	TRBV18	TGTGCCAGCTCCCCATCCGGGGGGAGGCAGCCCCAGCATTTT	CASSPSGGRQPQHF
-	-	TRBJ2-5	TRBV7-8	TGTGCCAGCAGCTTGGGGACTGGGCTCCAAGAGACCCAGTACTTC	CASSLGTGLQETQYF
-	-	TRBJ2-3	TRBV7-9	TGTGCCAGCAGCTTATATGGCGGGGTCGATACGCAGTATTTT	CASSLYGGVDTQYF
-	TRBD1	TRBJ2-5	TRBV29-1	TGCAGCGTTAGAGGGGACAGGGGACAAGAGACCCAGTACTTC	CSVRGDRGQETQYF
-	-	TRBJ1-1	TRBV25-1	TGTGCCAGCAGTCCCCCGGGCAGGGCGGGCCTATGCGAAGCTTTCTTT	CASSPPGRAGLCEAFF
few	-	TRBJ2-6	TRBV7-9	TGTGCCAGCAGCTTAACAGGGAGGGCCTACTCTGGGGCCAACGTCCTGACTTTC	CASSLTGRAYSGANVLTF
few	-	TRBJ2-2	TRBV6-6	TGTGCCAGCAGTTACAGGGACATCTCATCTACCGGGGAGCTGTTTTTT	CASSYRDISSTGELFF
few	TRBD2	TRBJ2-3	TRBV6-5	TGTGCCAGCAGTTACCTAGCGGGGGTCACAGATACGCAGTATTTT	CASSYLAGVTDTQYF
-	TRBD1	TRBJ2-1	TRBV2	TGTGCCAGCAGGGACAGGGGGTACAATGAGCAGTTCTTC	CASRDRGYNEQFF
few	TRBD1	TRBJ1-4	TRBV5-6	TGTGCCAGCAGCTCGGCCGGGACAGGGGATGAAAAACTGTTTTTT	CASSSAGTGDEKLFF
few	TRBD1	TRBJ2-6	TRBV23-1	TGCGCCAGCAGTCACGATGCCGGGACAGATCAAAACGTCCTGACTTTC	CASSHDAGTDQNVLTF
once	-	TRBJ1-2	TRBV24-1	TGTGCCACCCACCTAGTTTTAGGGGGTATTTATGGCTACACCTTC	CATHLVLGGIYGYTF
-	-	TRBJ1-5	TRBV6-2/TRBV6-3	TGTGCCAGCAGTACCAACAGGGATCAGCCCCAGCATTTT	CASSTNRDQPQHF